This T cell receptor beta chain was captured by sequencing in a study of T cells in localized non-small cell lung cancer. Sequencing used immunoSEQ multiplex PCR; TCRdb keeps in-frame clones, though not all of them. The sample has some 19,000 clones; around 90% are singletons. V was shortened by 2 bases and J by 1 base, with 16 bases between the two germline ends. The CDR3 length is 16 residues. Germline lookup yields CDR1 SGHRS and CDR2 YFSETQ. Study-level results: Highest T cell clonality was seen in uninvolved adjacent lung, surpassing that measured in tumor. Sequencing was limited to one tumor region, leaving the possibility of heterogeneity open. Overall survival was longer when the density of T cells in the blood was higher. A median of about 58 of the top 100 tumor clones appeared in adjacent lung, which was paired and uninvolved.

To note about this clone: Its target is not known.

Source: peripheral blood, taken before any cancer treatment. The TCR originated in a male donor older than 55 with stage I squamous cell lung carcinoma. V gene TRBV5-1 combines with J gene TRBJ2-7; possible D gene TRBD2, 6 bases. The CDR3 spells CASSFMREAVSYEQYF. The CDR3 region has the DNA TGCGCCAGCAGCTTTATGCGGGAAGCGGTTTCCTACGAGCAGTACTTC.